This T cell receptor beta chain was recorded in a study of blood T cell repertoires in COVID-19. Across the study: Acute and convalescent COVID-19 samples came from the United States, Italy and Spain. In each case, the material was cDNA or gDNA derived from T cells, B-cell-depleted T cells, or PBMCs.

In Seattle, patients joined the study during active infection and were tracked longitudinally. Per the study methods: By means of reference gene primer amplification, nucleated cell counts were estimated. Profiled with immunoSEQ multiplex PCR; TCRdb holds only in-frame clones, not every one. D and trimming were read from the DNA, whereas the V and J calls and clone size are those reported in that table. The table shows about 300,000 clones, with 65% to 85% occurring only once. Germline V gene sequence: CDR1 SGDLS, CDR2 YYNGEE. V shed 3 bases and J 1 base; nucleotides not matched to a gene: 9. There are 16 residues in the CDR3.

This chain links TRBV9 with TRBJ1-1, with 7 positions matching TRBD1. The source of this sequence is a human donor with COVID-19, enrolled during active disease. The donor label of this sample is uncertain. Input material: peripheral blood. The CDR3 region is CASSARGQGGNTEAFF. CDR3 coding DNA: TGTGCCAGCAGCGCGAGGGGGCAGGGAGGGAACACTGAAGCTTTCTTT.